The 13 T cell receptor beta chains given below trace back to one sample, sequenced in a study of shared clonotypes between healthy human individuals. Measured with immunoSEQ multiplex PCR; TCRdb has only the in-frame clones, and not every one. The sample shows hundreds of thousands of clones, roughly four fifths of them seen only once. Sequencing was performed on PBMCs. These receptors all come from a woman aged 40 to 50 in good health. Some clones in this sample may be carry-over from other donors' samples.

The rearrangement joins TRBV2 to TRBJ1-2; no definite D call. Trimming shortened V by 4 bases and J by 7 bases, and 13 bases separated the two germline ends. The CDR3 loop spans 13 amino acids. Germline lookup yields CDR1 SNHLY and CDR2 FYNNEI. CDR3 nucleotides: TGTGCCAGCAGTGTACGACTCGCGGGTGGCTACACCTTC. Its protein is CASSVRLAGGYTF.

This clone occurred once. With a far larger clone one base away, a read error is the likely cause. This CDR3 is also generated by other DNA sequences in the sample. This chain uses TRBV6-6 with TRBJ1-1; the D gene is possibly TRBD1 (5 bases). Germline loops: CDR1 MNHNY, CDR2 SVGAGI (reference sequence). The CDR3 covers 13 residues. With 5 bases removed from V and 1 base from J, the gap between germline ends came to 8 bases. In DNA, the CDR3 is TGTGCCAGCAGTCCGACAGAGAACACTGAAGCTTTCTTT. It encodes CASSPTENTEAFF.

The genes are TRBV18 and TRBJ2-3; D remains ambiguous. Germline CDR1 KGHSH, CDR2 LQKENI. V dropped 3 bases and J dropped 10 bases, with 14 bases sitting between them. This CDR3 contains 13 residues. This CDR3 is CASSPGYEVAQYF. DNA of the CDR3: TGTGCCAGCTCACCGGGGTATGAGGTCGCGCAGTATTTT.

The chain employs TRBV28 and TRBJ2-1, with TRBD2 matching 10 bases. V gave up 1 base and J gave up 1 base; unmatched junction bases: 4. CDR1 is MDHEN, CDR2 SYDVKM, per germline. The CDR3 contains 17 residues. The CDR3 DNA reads TGTGCCAGCAGTTTATTCCTAGCGGGAGTGTCCTACAATGAGCAGTTCTTC. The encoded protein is CASSLFLAGVSYNEQFF.

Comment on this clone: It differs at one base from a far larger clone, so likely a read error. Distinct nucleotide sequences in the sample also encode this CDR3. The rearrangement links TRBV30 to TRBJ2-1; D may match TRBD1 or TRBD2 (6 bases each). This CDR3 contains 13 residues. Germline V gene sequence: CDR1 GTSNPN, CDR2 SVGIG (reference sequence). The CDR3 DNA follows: TGCGCCTGGAGAACAGGGAGGTTGAATGAGCAGTTCTTC. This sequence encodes CAWRTGRLNEQFF.

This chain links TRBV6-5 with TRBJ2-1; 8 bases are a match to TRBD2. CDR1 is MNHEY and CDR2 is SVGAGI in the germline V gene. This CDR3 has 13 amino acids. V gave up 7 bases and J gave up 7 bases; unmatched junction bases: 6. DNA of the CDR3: TGTGCCAGCACTATGACTAGCGAGAATGAGCAGTTCTTC. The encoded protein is CASTMTSENEQFF.

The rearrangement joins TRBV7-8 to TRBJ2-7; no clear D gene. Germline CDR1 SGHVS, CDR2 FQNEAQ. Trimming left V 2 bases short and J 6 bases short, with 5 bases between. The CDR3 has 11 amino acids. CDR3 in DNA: TGTGCCAGCAGCTTAACGACCGAGCAGTACTTC. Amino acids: CASSLTTEQYF.

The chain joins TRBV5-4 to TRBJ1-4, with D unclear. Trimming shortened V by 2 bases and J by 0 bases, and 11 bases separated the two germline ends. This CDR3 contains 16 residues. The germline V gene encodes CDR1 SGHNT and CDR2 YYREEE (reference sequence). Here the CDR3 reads CASSLGPLATNEKLFF. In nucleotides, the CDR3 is TGTGCCAGCAGCTTAGGCCCTCTAGCAACTAATGAAAAACTGTTTTTT.

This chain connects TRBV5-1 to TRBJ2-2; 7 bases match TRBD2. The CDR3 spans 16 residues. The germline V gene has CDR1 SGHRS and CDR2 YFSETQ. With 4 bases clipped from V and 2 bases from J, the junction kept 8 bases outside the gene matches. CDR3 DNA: TGCGCCAGCAGCCAAAAAGCGGGGCTTAACACCGGGGAGCTGTTTTTT. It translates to CASSQKAGLNTGELFF.

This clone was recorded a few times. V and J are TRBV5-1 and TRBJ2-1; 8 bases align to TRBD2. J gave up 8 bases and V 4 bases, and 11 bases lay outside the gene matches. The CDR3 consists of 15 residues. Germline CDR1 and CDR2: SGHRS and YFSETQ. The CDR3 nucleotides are TGCGCCAGCAGCACCGGGACTAGATTATTCGATGAGCAGTTCTTC. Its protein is CASSTGTRLFDEQFF.

The CDR3 DNA follows: TGTGCCAGTAGTACTGTAGCGGGCAATGAGCAGTTCTTC. Its translation: CASSTVAGNEQFF. The chain joins TRBV19 to TRBJ2-1; TRBD2 aligns across 7 bases. Trimming cost V 4 bases and J 6 bases; bases outside gene matches: 3. There are 13 residues in the CDR3. CDR1 is LNHDA and CDR2 is SQIVND in the germline V gene (reference sequence).

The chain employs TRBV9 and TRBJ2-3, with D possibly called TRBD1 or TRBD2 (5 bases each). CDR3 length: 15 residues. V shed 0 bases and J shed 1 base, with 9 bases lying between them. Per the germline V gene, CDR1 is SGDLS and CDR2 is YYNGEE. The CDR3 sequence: CASSVAGTRTDTQYF. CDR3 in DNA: TGTGCCAGCAGCGTAGCGGGGACCCGCACAGATACGCAGTATTTT.

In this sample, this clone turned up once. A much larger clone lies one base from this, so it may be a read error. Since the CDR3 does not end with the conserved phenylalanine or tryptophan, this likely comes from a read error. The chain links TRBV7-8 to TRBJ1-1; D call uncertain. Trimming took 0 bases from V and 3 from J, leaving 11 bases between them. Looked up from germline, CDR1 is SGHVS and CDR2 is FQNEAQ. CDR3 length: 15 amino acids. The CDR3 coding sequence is TGTGCCAGCAGCTTAGCGGCGGGGAGGTACACTGAAGCTTTCTCT. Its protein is CASSLAAGRYTEAFS.